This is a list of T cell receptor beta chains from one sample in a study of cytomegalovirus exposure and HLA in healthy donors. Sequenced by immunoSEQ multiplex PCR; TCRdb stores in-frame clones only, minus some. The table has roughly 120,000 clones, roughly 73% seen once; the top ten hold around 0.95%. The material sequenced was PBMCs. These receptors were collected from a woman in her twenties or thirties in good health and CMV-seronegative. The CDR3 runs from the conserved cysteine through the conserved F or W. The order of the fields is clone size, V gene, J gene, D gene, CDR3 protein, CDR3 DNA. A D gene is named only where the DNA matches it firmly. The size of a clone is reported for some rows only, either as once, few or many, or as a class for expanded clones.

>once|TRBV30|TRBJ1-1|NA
CAWSGQPNTEAFF
TGTGCCTGGAGTGGACAGCCTAACACTGAAGCTTTCTTT
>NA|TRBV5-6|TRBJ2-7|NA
CASSFVVDEQYF
TGTGCCAGCAGCTTCGTCGTCGACGAGCAGTACTTC
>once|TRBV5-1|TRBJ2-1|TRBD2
CASSRLAGERNEQFF
TGCGCCAGCAGCCGACTAGCGGGAGAACGCAATGAGCAGTTCTTC
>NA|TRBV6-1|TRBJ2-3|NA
CASSARGPRDTDTQYF
TGTGCCAGCAGTGCCAGGGGCCCAAGAGACACAGATACGCAGTATTTT
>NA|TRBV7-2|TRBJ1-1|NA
CASSLAGEYTEAFF
TGTGCCAGCAGTTTAGCCGGAGAGTACACTGAAGCTTTCTTT
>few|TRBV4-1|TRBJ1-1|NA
CASRNGGTEAFF
TGCGCCAGCAGGAACGGGGGCACTGAAGCTTTCTTT
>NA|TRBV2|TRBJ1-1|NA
CATGLILMNTEAFF
TGTGCCACTGGTCTAATCCTTATGAACACTGAAGCTTTCTTT
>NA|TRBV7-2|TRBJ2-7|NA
CASRPGQNYEQYF
TGTGCCAGCAGGCCAGGACAGAACTACGAGCAGTACTTC
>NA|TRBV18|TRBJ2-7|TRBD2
CASSQTSGSSEQYF
TGTGCCAGCTCACAGACTAGCGGGAGTAGCGAGCAGTACTTC
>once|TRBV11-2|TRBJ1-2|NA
CASSLVSSIGRGGYTF
TGTGCCAGCAGCTTAGTTTCGAGTATAGGTAGGGGAGGCTACACCTTC
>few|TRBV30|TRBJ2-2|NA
CAWLNWGELFF
TGTGCCTGGCTAAATTGGGGGGAGCTGTTTTTT
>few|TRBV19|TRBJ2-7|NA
CASSIARDYEQYF
TGTGCCAGTAGTATCGCCAGGGACTACGAGCAGTACTTC
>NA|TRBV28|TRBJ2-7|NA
CASSFPPRAASATYEQYF
TGTGCCAGCAGTTTTCCCCCCCGAGCAGCAAGCGCAACCTACGAGCAGTACTTC
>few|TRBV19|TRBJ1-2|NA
CASSDPGLLSGYTF
TGTGCCAGTAGTGATCCGGGACTACTCTCGGGCTACACCTTC
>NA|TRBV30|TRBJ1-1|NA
CAWTTGNTEAFF
TGTGCCTGGACCACAGGGAACACTGAAGCTTTCTTT
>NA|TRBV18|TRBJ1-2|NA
CASSPHPPQGGYGYTF
TGTGCCAGCTCACCGCACCCCCCACAGGGAGGGTATGGCTACACCTTC
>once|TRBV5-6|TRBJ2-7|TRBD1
CASSPTGGYEQYF
TGTGCCAGCAGCCCCACAGGGGGCTACGAGCAGTACTTC
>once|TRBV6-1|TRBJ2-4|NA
CASSEGTSKNIQYF
TGTGCCAGCAGTGAAGGAACTTCCAAAAACATTCAGTACTTC
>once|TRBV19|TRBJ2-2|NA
CASGLVPNTGELFF
TGTGCCAGTGGACTGGTCCCGAACACCGGGGAGCTGTTTTTT
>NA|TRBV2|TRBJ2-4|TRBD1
CASKGGGTGNIQYF
TGTGCCAGCAAGGGGGGTGGGACAGGGAACATTCAGTACTTC
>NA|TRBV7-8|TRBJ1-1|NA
CASSSSGVIDTEAFF
TGTGCCAGCAGCTCTTCAGGGGTTATAGACACTGAAGCTTTCTTT
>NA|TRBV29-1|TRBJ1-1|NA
CSVEDLKGAEAFF
TGCAGCGTTGAAGATCTTAAGGGGGCTGAAGCTTTCTTT
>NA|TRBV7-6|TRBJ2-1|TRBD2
CASSLEGGGGGNEQFF
TGTGCCAGCAGCTTAGAAGGCGGGGGGGGCGGGAATGAGCAGTTCTTC
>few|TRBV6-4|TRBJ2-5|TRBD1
CASSAGQGSQETQYF
TGTGCCAGCAGTGCCGGACAGGGAAGCCAAGAGACCCAGTACTTC
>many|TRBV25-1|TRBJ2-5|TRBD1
CASSGNRGKVVRETQYF
TGTGCCAGCAGTGGGAACAGGGGGAAGGTGGTACGGGAGACCCAGTACTTC
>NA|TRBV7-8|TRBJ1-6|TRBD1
CASSLGRTGYSPLHF
TGTGCCAGCAGCTTAGGACGGACAGGTTATTCACCCCTCCACTTT
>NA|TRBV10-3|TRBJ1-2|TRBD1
CAIHPRTGGSVVGYTF
TGTGCCATCCACCCTCGGACAGGGGGTTCAGTAGTTGGCTACACCTTC
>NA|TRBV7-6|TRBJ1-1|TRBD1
CASSLQGGNTEAFF
TGTGCCAGCAGCTTACAGGGGGGGAACACTGAAGCTTTCTTT
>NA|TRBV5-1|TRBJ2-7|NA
CASSLTAPKGPYEQYF
TGCGCCAGCAGCTTGACAGCTCCTAAAGGCCCCTACGAGCAGTACTTC
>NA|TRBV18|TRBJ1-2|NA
CASSPGGGGYNNYGYTF
TGTGCCAGCTCACCCGGGGGGGGAGGCTACAACAACTATGGCTACACCTTC
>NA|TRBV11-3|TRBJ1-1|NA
CASSEGGVYTEAFF
TGTGCCAGCAGCGAGGGGGGGGTCTACACTGAAGCTTTCTTT
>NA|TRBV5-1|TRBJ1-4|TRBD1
CASTFTGETNEKLFF
TGCGCCAGCACCTTCACAGGGGAAACTAATGAAAAACTGTTTTTT
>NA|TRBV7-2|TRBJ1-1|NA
CASSLYMLDTGTEAFF
TGTGCCAGCAGCTTGTATATGTTGGATACGGGTACTGAAGCTTTCTTT
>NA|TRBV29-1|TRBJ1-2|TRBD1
CSVRQGGYGYTF
TGCAGCGTGCGACAGGGTGGCTATGGCTACACCTTC